This T cell receptor beta chain is from a study of T cells after somatic rescue of genetic block. The assay was immunoSEQ multiplex PCR, and TCRdb's table has in-frame clones only and misses some. The sample lists 110,000 or so clones, about 89% occurring once. CDR1 SGHRS and CDR2 YFSETQ come from the germline V gene. With 4 bases removed from V and 8 bases from J, the gap between germline ends came to 15 bases. The CDR3 extends over 13 amino acids. The source material was peripheral blood mononuclear cells (PBMCs). This clonotype was sampled from a young woman. This chain links TRBV5-1 with TRBJ1-2; unclear D gene. In DNA form, the CDR3 reads TGCGCCAGCAGCCCTTCAGATGGTAGCGGCTACACCTTC. It specifies CASSPSDGSGYTF.